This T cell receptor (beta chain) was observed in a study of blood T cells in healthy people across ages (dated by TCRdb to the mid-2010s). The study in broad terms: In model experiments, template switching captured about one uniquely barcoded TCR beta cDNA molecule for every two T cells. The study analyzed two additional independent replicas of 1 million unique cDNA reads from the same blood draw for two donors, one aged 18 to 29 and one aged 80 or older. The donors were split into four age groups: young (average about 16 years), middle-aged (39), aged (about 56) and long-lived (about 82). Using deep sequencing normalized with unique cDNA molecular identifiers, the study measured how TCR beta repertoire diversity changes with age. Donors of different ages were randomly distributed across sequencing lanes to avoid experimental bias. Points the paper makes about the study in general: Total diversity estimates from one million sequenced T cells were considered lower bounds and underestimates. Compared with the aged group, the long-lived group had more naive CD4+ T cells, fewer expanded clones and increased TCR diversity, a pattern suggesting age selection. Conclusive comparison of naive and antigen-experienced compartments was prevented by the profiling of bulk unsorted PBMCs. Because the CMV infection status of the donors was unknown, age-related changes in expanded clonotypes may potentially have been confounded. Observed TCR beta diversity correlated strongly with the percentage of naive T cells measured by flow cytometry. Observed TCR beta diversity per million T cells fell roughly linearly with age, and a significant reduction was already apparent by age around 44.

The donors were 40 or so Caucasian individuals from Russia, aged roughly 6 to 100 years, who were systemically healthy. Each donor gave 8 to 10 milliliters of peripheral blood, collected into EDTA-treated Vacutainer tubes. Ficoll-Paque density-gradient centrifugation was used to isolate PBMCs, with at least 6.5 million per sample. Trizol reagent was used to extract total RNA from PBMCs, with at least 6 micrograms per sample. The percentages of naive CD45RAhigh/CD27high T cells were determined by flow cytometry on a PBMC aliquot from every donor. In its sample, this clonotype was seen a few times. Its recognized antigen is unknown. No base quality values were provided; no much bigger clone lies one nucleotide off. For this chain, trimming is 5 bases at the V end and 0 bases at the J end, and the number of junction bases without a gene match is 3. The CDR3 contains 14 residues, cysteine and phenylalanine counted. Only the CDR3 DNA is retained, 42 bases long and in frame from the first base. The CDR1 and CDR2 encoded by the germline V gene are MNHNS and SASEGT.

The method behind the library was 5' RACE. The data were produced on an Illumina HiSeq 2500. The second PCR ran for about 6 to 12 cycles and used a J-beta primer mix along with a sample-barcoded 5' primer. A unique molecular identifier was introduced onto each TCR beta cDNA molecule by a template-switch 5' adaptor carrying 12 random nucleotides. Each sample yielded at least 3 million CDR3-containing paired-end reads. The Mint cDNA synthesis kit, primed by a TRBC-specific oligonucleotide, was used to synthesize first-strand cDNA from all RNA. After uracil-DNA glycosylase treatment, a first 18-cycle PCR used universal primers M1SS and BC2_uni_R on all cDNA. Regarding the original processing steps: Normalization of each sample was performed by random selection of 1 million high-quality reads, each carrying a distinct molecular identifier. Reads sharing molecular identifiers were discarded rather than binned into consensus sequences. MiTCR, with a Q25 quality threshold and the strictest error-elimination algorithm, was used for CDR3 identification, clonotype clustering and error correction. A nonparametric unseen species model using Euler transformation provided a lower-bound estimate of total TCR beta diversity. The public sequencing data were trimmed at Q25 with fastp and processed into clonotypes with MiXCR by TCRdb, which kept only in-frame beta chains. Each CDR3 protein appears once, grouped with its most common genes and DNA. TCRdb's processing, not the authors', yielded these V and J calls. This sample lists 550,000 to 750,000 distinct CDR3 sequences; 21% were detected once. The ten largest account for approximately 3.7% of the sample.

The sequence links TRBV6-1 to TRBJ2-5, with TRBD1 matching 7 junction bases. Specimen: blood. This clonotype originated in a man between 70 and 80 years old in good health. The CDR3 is CASSTQGHQETQYF. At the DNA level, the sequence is TGTGCCAGCAGTACACAGGGGCACCAAGAGACCCAGTACTTC.